The 23 T cell receptor beta chains listed next were all sequenced from one sample in a study of neurological immune-mediated disorders. TCRdb redid the calling of the 5' RACE reads with MiXCR, one entry per CDR3 protein. The sample has under 80,000 distinct CDR3 sequences, around 3.9% seen once; the top ten hold approximately 1.2%. Sequenced input: PBMCs. These receptors all stem from a man younger than 40 with multiple sclerosis.

This clonotype came up many times. The chain is built from TRBV20-1 and TRBJ1-1; 10 bases agree with TRBD1. Germline CDR1 reads DFQATT; CDR2 reads SNEGSKA (reference sequence). The CDR3 length is 12 residues. CDR3 amino acids: CSAGQGQTEAFF. In DNA form, the CDR3 reads TGCAGCGCGGGACAGGGGCAAACTGAAGCTTTCTTT.

This clonotype was detected ten times or more. This rearrangement joins TRBV7-6 to TRBJ2-7; no clear D. The CDR3 is made up of 12 amino acids. Between the trimmed V and J ends, which lost 5 bases and 0 bases, there was a span of 5 bases. CDR1 and CDR2 from the germline V gene are SGHVS and FNYEAQ. CDR3 sequence: CASSQSSYEQYF. The DNA of the CDR3 is TGTGCCAGCAGCCAGAGCTCCTACGAGCAGTACTTC.

This clonotype was found many times. The V and J genes are TRBV5-5 and TRBJ2-1; D unresolved. Trimming pared 0 bases from V and 4 bases from J, leaving 11 bases between. Germline V gene lookup returns CDR1 SGHKS and CDR2 YYEKEE (reference sequence). CDR3 length: 15 residues. Here the CDR3 reads CASSLEDQTYNEQFF. The CDR3 DNA is TGTGCCAGCAGCTTGGAGGATCAGACTTACAATGAGCAGTTCTTC.

The table lists this clonotype with many counts. The chain couples TRBV9 to TRBJ2-2; D gene ambiguous. V lost 0 bases to trimming and J lost 3 bases, with 9 bases between them. CDR1 SGDLS and CDR2 YYNGEE come from the germline V gene. This CDR3 is 15 amino acids long. The CDR3 sequence is CASSVEVVYTGELFF. In nucleotides, the CDR3 is TGTGCCAGCAGCGTAGAGGTAGTTTACACCGGGGAGCTGTTTTTT.

This clonotype was seen many times. This sequence joins TRBV6-2 or TRBV6-3 and TRBJ2-5, with D possibly matching TRBD2 (6 bases). V was trimmed by 0 bases and J by 0 bases, leaving 20 bases between them. CDR3 length: 19 amino acids. The germline V gene encodes CDR1 MNHEY and CDR2 SVGEGT. CDR3 sequence: CASSYSTGDLGNYQETQYF. In nucleotides, the CDR3 is TGTGCCAGCAGTTACTCGACGGGGGATCTAGGGAATTACCAAGAGACCCAGTACTTC.

This clonotype has at least ten counts. The V call is TRBV4-3, the J call TRBJ2-1, with 10 bases aligning to TRBD2. The CDR3 length is 16 residues. Per germline, CDR1 LGHNA and CDR2 YSLEER. The trim removed 0 bases at V and 4 bases at J, leaving 3 bases unmatched. CDR3 sequence reads: CASSQEGLALYNEQFF. For the CDR3, the DNA is TGCGCCAGCAGCCAAGAGGGACTAGCGTTATACAATGAGCAGTTCTTC.

This clonotype was detected many times. The rearrangement links TRBV14 to TRBJ2-1, with a tentative D call TRBD1 (5 bases). Germline lookup yields CDR1 SGHDN and CDR2 FVKESK. This CDR3 has 14 amino acids. V dropped 0 bases and J dropped 8 bases, with 11 bases sitting between them. CDR3 sequence: CASSQDRQSHEQFF. The CDR3, as DNA: TGTGCCAGCAGCCAAGATCGACAGTCACATGAGCAGTTCTTC.

This clonotype was observed at least ten times. V and J are TRBV7-3 and TRBJ2-1, with D tentatively TRBD1 (6 bases). Trimming removed 3 bases from V and 5 bases from J, with 20 bases in between. The CDR3 extends over 17 amino acids. Per germline, CDR1 SGHTA and CDR2 FQGTGA. The CDR3 reads CASSLSGWAGAHNEQFF. CDR3 DNA: TGTGCCAGCAGCTTGTCGGGTTGGGCAGGGGCCCACAATGAGCAGTTCTTC.

This clonotype was counted at least ten times. The chain employs TRBV14 and TRBJ2-1; D uncertain. There are 15 residues in the CDR3. The V and J ends lost 3 bases and 1 base respectively, with 10 bases between them. Germline CDR1 reads SGHDN; CDR2 reads FVKESK. The CDR3 region is CASSHLSTSYNEQFF. DNA of the CDR3: TGTGCCAGCAGCCACCTCAGTACGTCCTACAATGAGCAGTTCTTC.

This clonotype was seen many times. This chain links TRBV20-1 with TRBJ2-7; D perhaps matches TRBD1 (5 bases). Trimming stripped 5 bases from V and 1 base from J, with 12 bases between. Germline-derived CDR1 and CDR2 are DFQATT and SNEGSKA (reference sequence). The CDR3 totals 13 residues. CDR3 DNA sequence: TGCAGTGCTTTTGAGGCAGGGTCCTACGAGCAGTACTTC. Amino acid sequence: CSAFEAGSYEQYF.

This clonotype was counted ten times or more. CDR3 DNA: TGTGCCATCAGTGAGGACCTTCAAGAGACCCAGTACTTC. Encoded protein: CAISEDLQETQYF. The rearrangement uses TRBV10-3 and TRBJ2-5; D ambiguous. The V and J ends lost 2 bases and 2 bases respectively, with 6 bases between them. Germline V CDR1 and CDR2: ENHRY, SYGVKD. This CDR3 comprises 13 residues.

This clonotype was seen repeatedly, ten times or more. The chain carries TRBV7-9 and TRBJ2-7; D possibly corresponds to TRBD2 (7 bases). The CDR3 has 15 residues. Germline CDR1 and CDR2: SEHNR and FQNEAQ (reference sequence). Trimming pared 7 bases from V and 2 bases from J, leaving 18 bases between. CDR3 in amino acids: CASTSFSGGAYEQYF. The CDR3 region has the DNA TGTGCCAGCACCTCATTCTCGGGGGGCGCCTACGAGCAGTACTTC.

Here the CDR3 reads CASRPEGFWTEAFF. CDR3 sequence (DNA): TGTGCAAGTCGACCCGAGGGGTTTTGGACTGAAGCTTTCTTT. V and J are TRBV12-2 and TRBJ1-1; the table calls TRBD1, which could not be checked here. TRBV12-2 is a listed pseudogene. The CDR3 loop spans 14 amino acids.

This clonotype appeared many times. This chain links TRBV6-6 with TRBJ2-3; perhaps TRBD1 as D (6 bases). V lost 2 bases to trimming and J lost 7 bases, with 13 bases between them. Germline CDR1 reads MNHNY; CDR2 reads SVGAGI (reference sequence). CDR3 length: 14 residues. The CDR3 DNA reads TGTGCCAGCAGTTACACTGGGGGCTCAAATACGCAGTATTTT. It encodes CASSYTGGSNTQYF.

This clonotype was picked up many times. This rearrangement joins TRBV9 to TRBJ1-3; D unclear. The CDR3 covers 13 residues. The V end was cut by 4 bases, the J end by 0 bases, with 5 bases between. CDR1 is SGDLS and CDR2 is YYNGEE in the germline V gene. The CDR3 spells CASSPPSGNTIYF. The DNA of the CDR3 is TGTGCCAGCAGCCCCCCCTCTGGAAACACCATATATTTT.

At least ten counts were recorded for this clonotype. The chain employs TRBV25-1 and TRBJ1-1; no clear D gene. Trimming cost V 4 bases and J 1 base, with 10 bases left between them. The V gene's germline CDR1 is MGHDK and CDR2 SYGVNS. CDR3 length equals 14 residues. CDR3 bases: TGTGCCAGCAGTGTGGGGATGCAGAACACTGAAGCTTTCTTT. Translated: CASSVGMQNTEAFF.

Ten or more counts support this clonotype. The chain carries TRBV20-1 and TRBJ2-7; D gene uncertain. Germline lookup yields CDR1 DFQATT and CDR2 SNEGSKA (reference sequence). There are 14 residues in the CDR3. V was shortened by 6 bases and J by 5 bases, with 20 bases between the two germline ends. The CDR3 nucleotides read TGCAGTGCATACAGCAGGCTTATCGTCCACGAGCAGTACTTC. Encoded protein: CSAYSRLIVHEQYF.

This clonotype has at least ten counts. The V and J genes are TRBV15 and TRBJ2-3, with 9 nucleotides matching TRBD1. Germline CDR1 LNHNV, CDR2 YYDKDF (reference sequence). The CDR3 is 15 residues long. The V gene end was trimmed by 8 bases and the J gene end by 3 bases; junction bases not matched to a gene: 9. CDR3 protein: CATAQRQGVTDTQYF. The CDR3 DNA reads as TGTGCCACCGCGCAGCGACAGGGGGTGACAGATACGCAGTATTTT.

This clonotype was detected ten times or more. The rearrangement links TRBV5-1 to TRBJ2-5; 9 bases map to TRBD1. After removal of 5 bases from V and 2 bases from J, the junction contained 1 base not matched to a gene. Germline assignment: CDR1 SGHRS and CDR2 YFSETQ. The CDR3 runs to 13 residues. The CDR3, as DNA: TGCGCCAGCAGGACAGGGGGACAAGAGACCCAGTACTTC. Its protein product is CASRTGGQETQYF.

This clonotype was counted ten times or more. The chain employs TRBV18 and TRBJ1-1; D unclear. The CDR3 is 13 amino acids. V lost 3 bases and J lost 3, with 8 bases in between. In germline, CDR1 is KGHSH, CDR2 LQKENI. This chain's CDR3 is CASSPPEDTEAFF. CDR3 bases: TGTGCCAGCTCACCGCCGGAGGACACTGAAGCTTTCTTT.

This clonotype was found many times. J is TRBJ2-5 and V is TRBV7-6; no clear D. CDR3 length: 15 residues. V was trimmed by 5 bases and J by 1 base, leaving 14 bases between them. CDR1 and CDR2 (germline): SGHVS, FNYEAQ. The CDR3 nucleotides read TGTGCCAGCAGCATGCAGCCCCCGGGCCAAGAGACCCAGTACTTC. It is translated as CASSMQPPGQETQYF.

This clonotype has more than one count but fewer than ten. The V gene is TRBV29-1, the J gene TRBJ2-6; 7 positions agree with TRBD1. Germline loops: CDR1 SQVTM, CDR2 ANQGSEA. The CDR3 totals 14 residues. Trimming took 6 bases from V and 2 from J; bases not matched to a gene: 4. CDR3 coding DNA: TGCAGCGTGGTTGACAGGGCTGGGGCCAACGTCCTGACTTTC. This sequence encodes CSVVDRAGANVLTF.

This clonotype was found many times. The rearrangement uses TRBV7-3 and TRBJ2-2; TRBD2 matches at 12 bases. Looked up from germline, CDR1 is SGHTA and CDR2 is FQGTGA. The CDR3 sequence is 19 residues long. Germline trimming cut 0 bases from V and 6 bases from J; bases unmatched to any gene: 11. The CDR3 coding sequence is TGTGCCAGCAGCTTAACTATGCTAGCGGGGGGGCCGGGCGCCGGGGAGCTGTTTTTT. As protein: CASSLTMLAGGPGAGELFF.